These 8 T cell receptor beta chains were sequenced from one sample in a study of post-analysis software for immune sequencing data (dated by TCRdb to the mid-2010s). Points the paper makes about the study in general: Patients showed significantly higher frequencies than controls for five TRBV segments, among them TRBV5-6, TRBV5-1 and TRBV20-1.

Libraries were constructed by PCR. Sequencing relied on an Illumina HiSeq 2500. Unique molecular identifiers were incorporated into TCR beta cDNA libraries to reduce PCR and sequencing biases. Clones were called with MiXCR by TCRdb after fastp trimmed the public reads at Q25, and only in-frame beta chains were retained. For every CDR3 protein sequence, its rows merge into one entry that carries the most common genes and DNA. In this sample the table shows about 810,000 distinct CDR3 sequences, roughly half of which occur a single time. The ten largest clones represent roughly 4.4% of the sample. These receptors lack a known antigen. The sample comprised blood. These receptors came from a girl under 18 with multiple sclerosis.

There are many counts of this clonotype. The V and J genes are TRBV28 and TRBJ2-7; no firm D call. The CDR3 totals 14 residues. Germline CDR1 and CDR2: MDHEN and SYDVKM. Trimming removed 6 bases from V and 3 bases from J, with 15 bases in between. The DNA of the CDR3 is TGTGCCAGCAGCTTGTCTCACTACCTCTACGAGCAGTACTTC. As protein: CASSLSHYLYEQYF.

Details on this clonotype: A read error may account for a junction end that differs from germline. V is TRBV6-4 and J is TRBJ2-3; 7 bases are a match to TRBD1. The CDR3 spans 16 residues. Germline V gives CDR1 MRHNA, CDR2 SNTAGT. CDR3 coding DNA: TGTGCCAGCAGTCACTCGGGACAGTTGGGCACAGATACGCAGTATTTT. The encoded protein is CASSHSGQLGTDTQYF.

The chain employs TRBV7-7 and TRBJ2-5; unclear D gene. This CDR3 is 15 amino acids long. The germline V gene encodes CDR1 SSHAT and CDR2 FNYEAQ (reference sequence). V was shortened by 3 bases and J by 2 bases, with 13 bases between the two germline ends. Here the CDR3 reads CASSFTDARQETQYF. CDR3 coding DNA: TGTGCCAGCAGCTTTACGGACGCGAGGCAAGAGACCCAGTACTTC.

The V gene is TRBV20-1, the J gene TRBJ2-5, with 7 bases aligning to TRBD2. V lost 5 bases to trimming and J lost 5 bases; unmatched junction nucleotides: 5. The CDR3 length is 12 residues. CDR1 and CDR2 (germline): DFQATT, SNEGSKA (reference sequence). The CDR3 loop reads CSAAWGGETQYF. The DNA for the CDR3 is TGCAGTGCTGCTTGGGGAGGGGAGACCCAGTACTTC.

This clonotype was observed a few times. The chain combines TRBV6-6 with TRBJ2-2, with TRBD1 as a possible D gene (5 bases). This CDR3 contains 15 residues. The germline gives CDR1 MNHNY, CDR2 SVGAGI (reference sequence). V lost 6 bases and J 7 bases, leaving 18 bases between the germline ends. CDR3: CASSGSRGMVGELFF. The CDR3 coding sequence is TGTGCCAGCAGCGGATCTAGGGGTATGGTCGGGGAGCTGTTTTTT.

This clonotype was detected a few times. The CDR3 DNA reads as TGCAGCGTTGGGAAGGGGTCAGATACGCAGTATTTT. Its protein product is CSVGKGSDTQYF. The chain uses TRBV29-1 and TRBJ2-3, with TRBD1 as a possible D gene (5 bases). This CDR3 is 12 amino acids long. CDR1 is SQVTM and CDR2 is ANQGSEA in the germline V gene. With 4 bases removed from V and 4 bases from J, the gap between germline ends came to 9 bases.

The chain is built from TRBV3-1 and TRBJ1-1; 9 nucleotides agree with TRBD1. This CDR3 is 16 amino acids long. V dropped 4 bases and J dropped 6; count of bases not matched to a gene: 12. Germline V lookup: CDR1 LGHDT, CDR2 YNNKEL (reference sequence). The CDR3 DNA follows: TGTGCCAGCAGCCCCCGAAGGACAGGGGTCGAATCTGAAGCTTTCTTT. Translation gives CASSPRRTGVESEAFF.

Here the CDR3 reads CASRAGWPQHF. CDR3 nucleotide sequence: TGTGCCAGCAGAGCGGGTTGGCCCCAGCATTTT. This chain joins TRBV6-6 and TRBJ1-5; no clear D. The germline V gene has CDR1 MNHNY and CDR2 SVGAGI (reference sequence). The ends were cut back, 6 bases at V and 9 bases at J, with 9 bases in the middle. The CDR3 length is 11 residues.